This TCR beta chain was profiled in a study of T cells after yellow fever vaccination. Germline V gives CDR1 SGHDT, CDR2 YYEEEE. The CDR3 sequence is 14 residues long. The ends were cut back, 9 bases at V and 5 bases at J, with 18 bases in the middle. TCRdb itself ran the 5' RACE reads through MiXCR, one entry per CDR3 protein. The table has tens of thousands of distinct CDR3 sequences, more than 5.5% seen once. This clonotype was picked up a small number of times. V is TRBV5-6 and J is TRBJ2-1; TRBD2 is a possible D gene (6 bases). The sequences come from CD8+ T cells sorted from PBMCs, collected around 5 days after the first yellow fever vaccination. The TCR sequence derives from a man between 18 and 35 years old who received the YFV17D yellow fever vaccine. The CDR3 loop reads CAIGPGGRHNEQFF. In DNA, the CDR3 is TGTGCCATCGGCCCCGGGGGACGGCACAATGAGCAGTTCTTC.